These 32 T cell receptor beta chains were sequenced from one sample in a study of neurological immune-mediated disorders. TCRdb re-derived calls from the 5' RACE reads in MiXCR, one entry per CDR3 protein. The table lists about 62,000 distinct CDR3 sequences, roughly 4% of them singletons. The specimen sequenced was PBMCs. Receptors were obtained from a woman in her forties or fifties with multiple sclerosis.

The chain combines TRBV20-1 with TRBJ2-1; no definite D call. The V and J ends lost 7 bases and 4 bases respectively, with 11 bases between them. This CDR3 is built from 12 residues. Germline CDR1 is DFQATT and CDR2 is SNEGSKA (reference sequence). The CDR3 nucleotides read TGCAGTGTCCTTGATTCTTACAATGAGCAGTTCTTC. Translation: CSVLDSYNEQFF.

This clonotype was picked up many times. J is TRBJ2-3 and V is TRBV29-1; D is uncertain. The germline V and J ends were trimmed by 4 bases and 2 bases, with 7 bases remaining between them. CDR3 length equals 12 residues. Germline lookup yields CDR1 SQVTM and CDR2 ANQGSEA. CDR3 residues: CSVVKVTDTQYF. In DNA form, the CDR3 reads TGCAGCGTTGTGAAAGTCACAGATACGCAGTATTTT.

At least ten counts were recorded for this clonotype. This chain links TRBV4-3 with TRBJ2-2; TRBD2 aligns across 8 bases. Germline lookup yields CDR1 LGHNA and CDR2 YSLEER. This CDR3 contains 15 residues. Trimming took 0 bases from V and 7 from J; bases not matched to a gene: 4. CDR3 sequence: CASSQDGTRIGELFF. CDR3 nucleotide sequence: TGCGCCAGCAGCCAAGATGGGACTAGAATCGGGGAGCTGTTTTTT.

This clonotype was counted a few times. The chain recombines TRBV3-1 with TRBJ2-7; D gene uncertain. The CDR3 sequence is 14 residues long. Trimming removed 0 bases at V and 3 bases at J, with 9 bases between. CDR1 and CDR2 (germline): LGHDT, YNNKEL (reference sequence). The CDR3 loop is CASSQDGKYYEQYF. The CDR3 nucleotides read TGTGCCAGCAGCCAAGATGGGAAATACTACGAGCAGTACTTC.

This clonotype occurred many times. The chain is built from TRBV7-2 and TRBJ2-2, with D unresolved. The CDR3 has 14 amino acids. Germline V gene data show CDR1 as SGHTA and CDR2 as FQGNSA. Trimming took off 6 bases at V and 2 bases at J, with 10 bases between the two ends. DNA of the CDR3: TGTGCCAGCAGTTTGGACCCCAACACCGGGGAGCTGTTTTTT. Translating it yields CASSLDPNTGELFF. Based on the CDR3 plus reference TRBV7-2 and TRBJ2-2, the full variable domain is GAGVSQSPSNKVTEKGKDVELRCDPISGHTALYWYRQSLGQGLEFLIYFQGNSAPDKSGLPSDRFSAERTGGSVSTLTIQRTQQEDSAVYLCASSLDPNTGELFFGEGSRLTVL.

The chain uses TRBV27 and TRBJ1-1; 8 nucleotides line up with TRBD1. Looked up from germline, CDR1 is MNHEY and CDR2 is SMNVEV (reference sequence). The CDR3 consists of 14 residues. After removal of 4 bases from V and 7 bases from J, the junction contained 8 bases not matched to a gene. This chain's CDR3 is CASSYQTGVNEAFF. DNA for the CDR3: TGTGCCAGCAGTTACCAGACAGGGGTTAATGAAGCTTTCTTT.

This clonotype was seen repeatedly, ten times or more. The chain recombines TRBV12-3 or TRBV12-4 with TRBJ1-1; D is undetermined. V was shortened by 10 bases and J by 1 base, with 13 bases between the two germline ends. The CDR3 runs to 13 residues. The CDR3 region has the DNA TGTGCCACCGTCCGGGGTACGAACACTGAAGCTTTCTTT. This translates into CATVRGTNTEAFF.

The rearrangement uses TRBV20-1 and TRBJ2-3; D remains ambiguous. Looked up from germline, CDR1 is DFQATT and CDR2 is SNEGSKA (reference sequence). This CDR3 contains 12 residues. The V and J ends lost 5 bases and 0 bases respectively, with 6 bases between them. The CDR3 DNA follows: TGCAGTGCTGCATATAGCACAGATACGCAGTATTTT. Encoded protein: CSAAYSTDTQYF.

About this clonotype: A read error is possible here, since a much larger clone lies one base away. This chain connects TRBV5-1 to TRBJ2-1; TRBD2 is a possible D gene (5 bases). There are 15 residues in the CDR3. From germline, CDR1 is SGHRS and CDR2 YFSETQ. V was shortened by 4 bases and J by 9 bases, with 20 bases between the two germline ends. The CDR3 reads CASSTDSRNTAEQFF. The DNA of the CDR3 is TGCGCCAGCAGCACGGACTCAAGAAACACAGCTGAGCAGTTCTTC.

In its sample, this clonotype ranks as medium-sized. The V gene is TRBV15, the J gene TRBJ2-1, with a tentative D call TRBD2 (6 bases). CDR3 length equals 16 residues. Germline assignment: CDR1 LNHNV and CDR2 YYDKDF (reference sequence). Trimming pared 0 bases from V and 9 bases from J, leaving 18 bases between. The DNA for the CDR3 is TGTGCCACCAGCAGAGATTACGGCGGGGCAGGAGGTGAGCAGTTCTTC. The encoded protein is CATSRDYGGAGGEQFF.

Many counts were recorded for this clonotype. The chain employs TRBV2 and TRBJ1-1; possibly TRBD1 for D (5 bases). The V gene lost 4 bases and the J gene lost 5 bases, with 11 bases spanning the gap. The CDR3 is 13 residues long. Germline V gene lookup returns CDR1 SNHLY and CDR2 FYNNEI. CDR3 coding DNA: TGTGCCAGCAGTGCAGGGCAAGCGACTGAAGCTTTCTTT. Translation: CASSAGQATEAFF.

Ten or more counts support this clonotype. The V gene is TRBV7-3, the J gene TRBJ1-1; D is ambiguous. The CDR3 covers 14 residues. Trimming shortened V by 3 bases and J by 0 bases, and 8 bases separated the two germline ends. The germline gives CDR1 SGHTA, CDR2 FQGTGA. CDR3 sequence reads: CASSFAGMNTEAFF. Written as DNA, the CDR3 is TGTGCCAGCAGCTTCGCCGGGATGAACACTGAAGCTTTCTTT. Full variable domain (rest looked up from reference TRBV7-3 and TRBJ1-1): GAGVSQTPSNKVTEKGKYVELRCDPISGHTALYWYRQSLGQGPEFLIYFQGTGAADDSGLPNDRFFAVRPEGSVSTLKIQRTERGDSAVYLCASSFAGMNTEAFFGQGTRLTVV.

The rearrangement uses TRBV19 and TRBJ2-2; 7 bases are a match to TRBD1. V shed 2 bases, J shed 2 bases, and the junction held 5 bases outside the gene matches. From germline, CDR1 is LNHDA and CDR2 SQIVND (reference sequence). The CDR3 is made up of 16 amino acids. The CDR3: CASSISGTENTGELFF. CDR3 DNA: TGTGCCAGTAGTATATCCGGGACAGAAAACACCGGGGAGCTGTTTTTT. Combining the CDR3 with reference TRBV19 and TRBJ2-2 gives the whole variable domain DGGITQSPKYLFRKEGQNVTLSCEQNLNHDAMYWYRQDPGQGLRLIYYSQIVNDFQKGDIAEGYSVSREKKESFPLTVTSAQKNPTAFYLCASSISGTENTGELFFGEGSRLTVL.

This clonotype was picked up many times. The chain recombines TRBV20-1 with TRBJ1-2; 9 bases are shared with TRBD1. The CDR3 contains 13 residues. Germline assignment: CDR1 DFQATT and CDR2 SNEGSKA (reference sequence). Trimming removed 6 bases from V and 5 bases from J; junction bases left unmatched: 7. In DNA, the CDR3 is TGCAGTGCCCCCGGACAGGGGAAGTATGGCTACACCTTC. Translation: CSAPGQGKYGYTF.

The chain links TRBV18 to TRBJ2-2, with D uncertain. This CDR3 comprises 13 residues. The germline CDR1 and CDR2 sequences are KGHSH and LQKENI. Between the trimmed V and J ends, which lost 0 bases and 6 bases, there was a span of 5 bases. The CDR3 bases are TGTGCCAGCTCACCACCGGCCGCCGGGGAGCTGTTTTTT. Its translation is CASSPPAAGELFF.

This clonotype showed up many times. This CDR3 reads CASSSGTGGETEAFF. The CDR3, as DNA: TGCGCCAGCAGCTCTGGGACAGGGGGGGAGACTGAAGCTTTCTTT. The chain employs TRBV5-1 and TRBJ1-1; TRBD1 agrees at 11 bases. This CDR3 has 15 residues. J lost 5 bases, V lost 3 bases, and 6 bases had no gene match. The germline gives CDR1 SGHRS, CDR2 YFSETQ.

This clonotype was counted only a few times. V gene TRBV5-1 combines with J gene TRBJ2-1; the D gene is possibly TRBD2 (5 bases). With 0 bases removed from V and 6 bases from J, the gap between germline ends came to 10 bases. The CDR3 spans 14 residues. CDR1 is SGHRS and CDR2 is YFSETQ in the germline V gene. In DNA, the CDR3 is TGCGCCAGCAGCTTGGGTCCGGGGAGCAATGAGCAGTTCTTC. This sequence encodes CASSLGPGSNEQFF.

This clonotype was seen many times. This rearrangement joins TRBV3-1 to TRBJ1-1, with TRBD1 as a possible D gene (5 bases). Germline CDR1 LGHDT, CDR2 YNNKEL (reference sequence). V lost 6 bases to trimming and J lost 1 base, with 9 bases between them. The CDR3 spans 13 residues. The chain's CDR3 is CASRVGPNTEAFF. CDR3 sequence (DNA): TGTGCCAGCAGAGTGGGACCGAACACTGAAGCTTTCTTT.

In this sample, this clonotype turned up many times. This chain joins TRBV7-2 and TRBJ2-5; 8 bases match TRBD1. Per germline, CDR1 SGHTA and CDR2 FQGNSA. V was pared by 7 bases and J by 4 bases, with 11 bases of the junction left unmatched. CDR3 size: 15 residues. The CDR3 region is CASTMTGAQRETQYF. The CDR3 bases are TGTGCCAGCACTATGACAGGGGCCCAGCGAGAGACCCAGTACTTC.

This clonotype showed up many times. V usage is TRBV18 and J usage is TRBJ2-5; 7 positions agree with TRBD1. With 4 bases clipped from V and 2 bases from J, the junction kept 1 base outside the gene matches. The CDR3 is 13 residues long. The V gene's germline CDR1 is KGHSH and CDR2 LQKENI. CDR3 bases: TGTGCCAGCTCACTGGGACAGCAAGAGACCCAGTACTTC. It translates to CASSLGQQETQYF.

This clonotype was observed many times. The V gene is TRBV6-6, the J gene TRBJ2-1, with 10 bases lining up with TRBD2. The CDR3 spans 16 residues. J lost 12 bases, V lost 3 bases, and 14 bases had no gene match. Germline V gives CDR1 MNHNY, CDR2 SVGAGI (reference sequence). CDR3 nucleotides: TGTGCCAGCAGTTATAGTGGTCGGCTAGCGGGGGTGGGGCAGTTCTTC. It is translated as CASSYSGRLAGVGQFF.

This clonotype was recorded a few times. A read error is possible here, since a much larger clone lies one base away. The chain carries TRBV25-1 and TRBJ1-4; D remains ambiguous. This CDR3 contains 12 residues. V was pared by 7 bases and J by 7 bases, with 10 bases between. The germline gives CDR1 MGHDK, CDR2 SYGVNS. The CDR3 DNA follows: TGTGCCAGCAAAGAAAGTGTTGAAAAACTGTTTTTT. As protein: CASKESVEKLFF. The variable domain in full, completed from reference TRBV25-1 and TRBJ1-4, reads EADIYQTPRYLVIGTGKKITLECSQTMGHDKMYWYQQDPGMELHLIHYSYGVNSTEKGDLSSESTVSRIRTEHFPLTLESARPSHTSQYLCASKESVEKLFFGSGTQLSVL.

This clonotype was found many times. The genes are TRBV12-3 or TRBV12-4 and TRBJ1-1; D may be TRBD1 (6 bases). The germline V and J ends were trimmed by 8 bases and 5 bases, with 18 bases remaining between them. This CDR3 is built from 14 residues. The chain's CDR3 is CASLLGARGTEAFF. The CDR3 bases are TGTGCCAGCCTCTTGGGGGCGCGGGGAACTGAAGCTTTCTTT.

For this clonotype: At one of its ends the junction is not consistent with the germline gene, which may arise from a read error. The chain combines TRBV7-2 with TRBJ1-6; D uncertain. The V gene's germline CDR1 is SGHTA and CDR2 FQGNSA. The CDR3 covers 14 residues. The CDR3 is CASSLGGQNSPLNF. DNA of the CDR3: TGTGCCAGCAGCTTAGGGGGTCAGAATTCACCCCTCAACTTT. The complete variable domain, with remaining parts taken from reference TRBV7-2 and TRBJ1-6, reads GAGVSQSPSNKVTEKGKDVELRCDPISGHTALYWYRQSLGQGLEFLIYFQGNSAPDKSGLPSDRFSAERTGGSVSTLTIQRTQQEDSAVYLCASSLGGQNSPLNFGNGTRLTVT.

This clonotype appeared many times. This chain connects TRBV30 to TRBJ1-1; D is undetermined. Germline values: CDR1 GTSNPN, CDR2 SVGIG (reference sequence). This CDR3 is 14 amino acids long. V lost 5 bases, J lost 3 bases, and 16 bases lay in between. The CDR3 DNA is TGTGCCTGGGGCCCCGGGCATTCGGACACTGAAGCTTTCTTT. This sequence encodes CAWGPGHSDTEAFF.

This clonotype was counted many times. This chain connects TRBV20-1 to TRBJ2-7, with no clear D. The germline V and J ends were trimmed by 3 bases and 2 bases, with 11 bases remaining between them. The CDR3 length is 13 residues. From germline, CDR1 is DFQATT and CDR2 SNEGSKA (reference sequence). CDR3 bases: TGCAGTGCTAGTTCGGGTCAGACCTACGAGCAGTACTTC. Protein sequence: CSASSGQTYEQYF.

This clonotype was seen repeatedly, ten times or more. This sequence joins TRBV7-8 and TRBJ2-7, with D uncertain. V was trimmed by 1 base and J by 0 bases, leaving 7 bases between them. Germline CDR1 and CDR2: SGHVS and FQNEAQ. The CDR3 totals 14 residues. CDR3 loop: CASSLGRFSYEQYF. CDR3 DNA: TGTGCCAGCAGCTTAGGTCGGTTCTCCTACGAGCAGTACTTC.

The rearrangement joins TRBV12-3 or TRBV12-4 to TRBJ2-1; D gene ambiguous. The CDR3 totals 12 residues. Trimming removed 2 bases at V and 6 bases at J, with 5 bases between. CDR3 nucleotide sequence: TGTGCCAGCAGTTTAACCGTCAATGAGCAGTTCTTC. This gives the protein CASSLTVNEQFF.

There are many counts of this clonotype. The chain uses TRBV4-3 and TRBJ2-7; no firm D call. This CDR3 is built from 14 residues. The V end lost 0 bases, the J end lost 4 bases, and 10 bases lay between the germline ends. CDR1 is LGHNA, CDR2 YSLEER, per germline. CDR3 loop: CASSQDLTGYEQYF. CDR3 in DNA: TGCGCCAGCAGCCAAGATCTCACCGGGTACGAGCAGTACTTC.

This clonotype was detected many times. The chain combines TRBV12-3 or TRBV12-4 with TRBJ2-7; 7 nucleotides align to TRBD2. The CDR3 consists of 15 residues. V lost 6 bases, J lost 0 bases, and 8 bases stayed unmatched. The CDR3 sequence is CASSPIAGLSYEQYF. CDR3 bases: TGTGCCAGCAGCCCAATAGCGGGCCTCTCCTACGAGCAGTACTTC.

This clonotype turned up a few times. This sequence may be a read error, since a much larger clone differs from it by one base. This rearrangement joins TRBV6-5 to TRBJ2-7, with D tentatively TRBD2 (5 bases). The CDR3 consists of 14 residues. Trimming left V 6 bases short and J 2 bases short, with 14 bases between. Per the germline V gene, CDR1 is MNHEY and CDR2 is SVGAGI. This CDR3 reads CASSTRERPYEQYF. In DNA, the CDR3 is TGTGCCAGCAGCACCCGGGAAAGACCCTACGAGCAGTACTTC.

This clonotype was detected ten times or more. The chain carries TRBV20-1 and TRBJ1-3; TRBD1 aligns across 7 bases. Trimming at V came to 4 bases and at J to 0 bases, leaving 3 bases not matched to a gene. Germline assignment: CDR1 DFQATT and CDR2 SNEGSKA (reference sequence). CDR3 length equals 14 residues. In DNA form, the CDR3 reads TGCAGTGCTATGGACAGGACCTCTGGAAACACCATATATTTT. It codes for CSAMDRTSGNTIYF.